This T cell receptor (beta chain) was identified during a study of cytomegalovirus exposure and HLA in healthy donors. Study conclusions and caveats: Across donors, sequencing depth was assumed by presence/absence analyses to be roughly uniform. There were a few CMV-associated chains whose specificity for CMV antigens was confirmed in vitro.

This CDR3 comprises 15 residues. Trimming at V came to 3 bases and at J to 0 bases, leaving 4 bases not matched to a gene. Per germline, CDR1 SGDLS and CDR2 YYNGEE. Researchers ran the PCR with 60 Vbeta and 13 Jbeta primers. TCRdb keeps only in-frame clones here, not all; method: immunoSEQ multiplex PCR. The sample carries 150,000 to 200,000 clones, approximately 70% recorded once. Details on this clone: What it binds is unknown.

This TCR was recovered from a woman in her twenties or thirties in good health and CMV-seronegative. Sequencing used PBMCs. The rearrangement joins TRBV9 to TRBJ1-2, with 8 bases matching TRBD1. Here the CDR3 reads CASSAGQGANYGYTF. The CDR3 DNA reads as TGTGCCAGCAGCGCCGGACAGGGAGCTAACTATGGCTACACCTTC.